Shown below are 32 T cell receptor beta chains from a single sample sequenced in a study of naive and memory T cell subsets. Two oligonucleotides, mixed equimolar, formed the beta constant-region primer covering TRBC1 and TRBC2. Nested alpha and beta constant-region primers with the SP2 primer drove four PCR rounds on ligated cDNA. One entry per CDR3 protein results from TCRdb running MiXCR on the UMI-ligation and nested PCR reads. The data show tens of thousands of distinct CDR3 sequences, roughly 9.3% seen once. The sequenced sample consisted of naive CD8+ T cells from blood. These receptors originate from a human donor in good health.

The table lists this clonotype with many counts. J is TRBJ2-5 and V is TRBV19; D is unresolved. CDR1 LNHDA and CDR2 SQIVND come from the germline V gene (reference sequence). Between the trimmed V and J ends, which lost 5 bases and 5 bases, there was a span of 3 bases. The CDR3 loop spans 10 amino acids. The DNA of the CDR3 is TGTGCCAGTAGTGGGGAGACCCAGTACTTC. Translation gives CASSGETQYF. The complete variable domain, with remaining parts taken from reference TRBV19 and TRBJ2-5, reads DGGITQSPKYLFRKEGQNVTLSCEQNLNHDAMYWYRQDPGQGLRLIYYSQIVNDFQKGDIAEGYSVSREKKESFPLTVTSAQKNPTAFYLCASSGETQYFGPGTRLLVL.

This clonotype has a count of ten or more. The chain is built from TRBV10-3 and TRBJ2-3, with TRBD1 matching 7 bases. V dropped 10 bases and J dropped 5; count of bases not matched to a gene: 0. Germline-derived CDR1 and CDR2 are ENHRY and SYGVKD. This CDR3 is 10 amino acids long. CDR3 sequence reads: CATGGDTQYF. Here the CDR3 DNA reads TGTGCCACAGGGGGAGATACGCAGTATTTT.

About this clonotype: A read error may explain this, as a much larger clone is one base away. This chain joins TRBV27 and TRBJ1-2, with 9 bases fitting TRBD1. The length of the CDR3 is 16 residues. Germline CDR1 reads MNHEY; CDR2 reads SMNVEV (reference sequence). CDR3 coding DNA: TGTGCCAGCAGTCAAGCCTACAGGGGGCTTAACTATGGCTACAACTTC. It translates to CASSQAYRGLNYGYNF.

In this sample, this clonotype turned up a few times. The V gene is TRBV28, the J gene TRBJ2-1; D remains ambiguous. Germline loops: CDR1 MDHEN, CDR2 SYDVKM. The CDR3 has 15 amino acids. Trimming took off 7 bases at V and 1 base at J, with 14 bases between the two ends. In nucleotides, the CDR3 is TGTGCCAGCAACCTGGACCCGACATCCTACAATGAGCAGTTCTTC. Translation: CASNLDPTSYNEQFF.

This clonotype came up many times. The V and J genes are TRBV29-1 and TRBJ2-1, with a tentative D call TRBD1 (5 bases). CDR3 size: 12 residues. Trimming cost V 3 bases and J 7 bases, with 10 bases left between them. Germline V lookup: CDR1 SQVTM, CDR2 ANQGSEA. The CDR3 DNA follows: TGCAGCGTTGAGATGACAGCTAATGAGCAGTTCTTC. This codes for CSVEMTANEQFF.

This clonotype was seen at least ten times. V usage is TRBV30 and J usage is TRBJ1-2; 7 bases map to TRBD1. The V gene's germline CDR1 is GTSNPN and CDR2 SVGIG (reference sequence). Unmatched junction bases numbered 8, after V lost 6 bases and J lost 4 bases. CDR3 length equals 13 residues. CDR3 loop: CACTGTDLYGYTF. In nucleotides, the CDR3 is TGTGCCTGCACCGGGACAGACCTCTATGGCTACACCTTC.

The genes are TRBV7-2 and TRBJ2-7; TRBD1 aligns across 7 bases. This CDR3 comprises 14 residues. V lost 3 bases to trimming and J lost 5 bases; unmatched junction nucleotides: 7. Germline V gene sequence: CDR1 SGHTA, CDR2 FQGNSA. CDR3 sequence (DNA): TGTGCCAGCAGCTTCCCGGGACAGAGAAACGAGCAGTACTTC. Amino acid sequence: CASSFPGQRNEQYF. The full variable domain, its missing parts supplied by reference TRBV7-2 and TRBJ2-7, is GAGVSQSPSNKVTEKGKDVELRCDPISGHTALYWYRQSLGQGLEFLIYFQGNSAPDKSGLPSDRFSAERTGGSVSTLTIQRTQQEDSAVYLCASSFPGQRNEQYFGPGTRLTVT.

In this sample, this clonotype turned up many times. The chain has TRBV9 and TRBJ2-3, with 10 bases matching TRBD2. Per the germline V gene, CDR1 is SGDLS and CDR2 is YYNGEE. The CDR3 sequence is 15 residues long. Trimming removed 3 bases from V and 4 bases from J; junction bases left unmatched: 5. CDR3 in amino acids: CASSATSGMADTQYF. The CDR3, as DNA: TGTGCCAGCAGCGCAACTAGCGGGATGGCAGATACGCAGTATTTT.

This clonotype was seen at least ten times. The CDR3 here is CASSVDTSQPQHF. The DNA of the CDR3 is TGTGCCAGCAGCGTCGACACTTCTCAGCCCCAGCATTTT. V is TRBV11-2 and J is TRBJ1-5; D gene ambiguous. The germline V gene has CDR1 SGHAT and CDR2 FQNNGV. Trimming pared 5 bases from V and 6 bases from J, leaving 11 bases between. The CDR3 extends over 13 amino acids. Full variable domain (remainder filled in from reference TRBV11-2 and TRBJ1-5): EAGVAQSPRYKIIEKRQSVAFWCNPISGHATLYWYQQILGQGPKLLIQFQNNGVVDDSQLPKDRFSAERLKGVDSTLKIQPAKLEDSAVYLCASSVDTSQPQHFGDGTRLSIL.

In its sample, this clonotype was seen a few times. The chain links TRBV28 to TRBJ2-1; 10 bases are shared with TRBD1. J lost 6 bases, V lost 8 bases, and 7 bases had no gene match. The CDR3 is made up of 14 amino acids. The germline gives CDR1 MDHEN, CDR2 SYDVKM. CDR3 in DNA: TGTGCCAGCGTGGGGGACAGGGGATTCAATGAGCAGTTCTTC. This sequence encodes CASVGDRGFNEQFF.

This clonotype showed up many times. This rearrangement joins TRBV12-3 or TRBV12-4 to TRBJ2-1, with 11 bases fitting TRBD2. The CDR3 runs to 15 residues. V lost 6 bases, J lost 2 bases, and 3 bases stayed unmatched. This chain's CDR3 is CASSSSGGTYNEQFF. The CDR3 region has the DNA TGTGCCAGCAGCTCTAGCGGGGGGACCTACAATGAGCAGTTCTTC.

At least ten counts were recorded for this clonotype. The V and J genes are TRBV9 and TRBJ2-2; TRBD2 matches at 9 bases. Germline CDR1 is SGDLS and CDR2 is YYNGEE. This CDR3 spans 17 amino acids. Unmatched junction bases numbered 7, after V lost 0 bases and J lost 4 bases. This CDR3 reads CASSVAPLAGITGELFF. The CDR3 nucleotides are TGTGCCAGCAGCGTAGCTCCCCTAGCGGGAATCACCGGGGAGCTGTTTTTT.

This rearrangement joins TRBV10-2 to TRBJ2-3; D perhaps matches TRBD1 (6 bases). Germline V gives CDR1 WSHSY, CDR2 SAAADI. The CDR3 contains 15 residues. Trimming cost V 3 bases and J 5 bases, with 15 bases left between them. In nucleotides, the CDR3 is TGCGCCAGCAGTGAATTTGGACAGTGGGAAGATACGCAGTATTTT. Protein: CASSEFGQWEDTQYF.

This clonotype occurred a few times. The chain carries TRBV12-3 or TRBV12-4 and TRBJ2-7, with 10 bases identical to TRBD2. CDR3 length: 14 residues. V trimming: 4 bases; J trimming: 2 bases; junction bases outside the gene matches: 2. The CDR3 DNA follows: TGTGCCAGCAGTTGGACTAGCGGAGCCTACGAGCAGTACTTC. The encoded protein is CASSWTSGAYEQYF.

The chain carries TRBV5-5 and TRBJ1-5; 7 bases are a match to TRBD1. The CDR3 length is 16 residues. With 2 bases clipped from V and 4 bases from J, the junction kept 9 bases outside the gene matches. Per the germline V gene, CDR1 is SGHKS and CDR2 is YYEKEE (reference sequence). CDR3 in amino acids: CASSLKGAPGNQPQHF. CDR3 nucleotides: TGTGCCAGCAGCTTAAAGGGGGCGCCCGGGAATCAGCCCCAGCATTTT.

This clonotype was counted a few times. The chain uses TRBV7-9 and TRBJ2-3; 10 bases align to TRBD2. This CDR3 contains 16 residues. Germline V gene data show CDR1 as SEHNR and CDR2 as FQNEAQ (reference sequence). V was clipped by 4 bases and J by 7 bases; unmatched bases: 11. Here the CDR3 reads CASSSTSGRARYTQYF. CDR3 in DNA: TGTGCCAGCAGCTCAACGAGCGGGAGGGCCAGGTATACGCAGTATTTT.

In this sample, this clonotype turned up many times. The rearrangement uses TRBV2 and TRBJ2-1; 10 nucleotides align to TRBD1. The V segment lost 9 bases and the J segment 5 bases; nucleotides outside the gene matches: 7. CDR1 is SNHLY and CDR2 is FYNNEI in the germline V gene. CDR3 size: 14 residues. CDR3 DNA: TGTGCCAGGGACGGGGACAGGGGAAACAATGAGCAGTTCTTC. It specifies CARDGDRGNNEQFF.

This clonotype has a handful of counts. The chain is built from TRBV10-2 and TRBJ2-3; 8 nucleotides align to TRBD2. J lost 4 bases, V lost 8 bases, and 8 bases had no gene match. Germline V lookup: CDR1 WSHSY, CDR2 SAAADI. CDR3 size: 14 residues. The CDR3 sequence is CASQTSAGADTQYF. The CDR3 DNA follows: TGCGCCAGCCAGACTAGCGCCGGGGCAGATACGCAGTATTTT.

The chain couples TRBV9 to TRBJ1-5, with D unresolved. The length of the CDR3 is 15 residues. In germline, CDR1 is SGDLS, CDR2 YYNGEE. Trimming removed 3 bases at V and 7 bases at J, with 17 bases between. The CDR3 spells CASSGGSKVGQPQHF. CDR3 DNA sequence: TGTGCCAGCAGCGGTGGATCCAAAGTAGGGCAGCCCCAGCATTTT.

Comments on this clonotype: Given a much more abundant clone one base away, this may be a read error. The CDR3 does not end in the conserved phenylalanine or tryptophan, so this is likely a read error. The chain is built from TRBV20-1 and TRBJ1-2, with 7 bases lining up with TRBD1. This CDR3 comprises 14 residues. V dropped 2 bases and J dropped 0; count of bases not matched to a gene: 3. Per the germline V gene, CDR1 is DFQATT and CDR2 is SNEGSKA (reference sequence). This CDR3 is CSARQQGTNYGYTI. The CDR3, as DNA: TGCAGTGCTAGACAACAGGGGACTAACTATGGCTACACCATC.

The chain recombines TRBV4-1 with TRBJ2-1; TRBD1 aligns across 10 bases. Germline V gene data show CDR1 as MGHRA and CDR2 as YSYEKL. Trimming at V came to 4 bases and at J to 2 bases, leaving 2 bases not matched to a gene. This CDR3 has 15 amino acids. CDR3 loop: CASSPDRGPYNEQFF. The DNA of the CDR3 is TGCGCCAGCAGCCCCGACAGGGGGCCCTACAATGAGCAGTTCTTC.

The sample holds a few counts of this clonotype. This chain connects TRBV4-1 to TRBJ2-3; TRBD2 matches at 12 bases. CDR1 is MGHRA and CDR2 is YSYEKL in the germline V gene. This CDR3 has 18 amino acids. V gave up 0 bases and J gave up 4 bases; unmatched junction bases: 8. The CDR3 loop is CASSQERLTSGSPDTQYF. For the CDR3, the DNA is TGCGCCAGCAGCCAAGAGCGGCTGACTAGCGGGAGTCCAGATACGCAGTATTTT.

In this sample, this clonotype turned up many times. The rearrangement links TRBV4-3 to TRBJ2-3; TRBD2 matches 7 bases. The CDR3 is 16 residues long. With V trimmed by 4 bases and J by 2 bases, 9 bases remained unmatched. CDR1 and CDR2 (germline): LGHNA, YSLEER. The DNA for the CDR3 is TGCGCCAGCAGCCTATCGCTAGCGGACCCCACAGATACGCAGTATTTT. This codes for CASSLSLADPTDTQYF.

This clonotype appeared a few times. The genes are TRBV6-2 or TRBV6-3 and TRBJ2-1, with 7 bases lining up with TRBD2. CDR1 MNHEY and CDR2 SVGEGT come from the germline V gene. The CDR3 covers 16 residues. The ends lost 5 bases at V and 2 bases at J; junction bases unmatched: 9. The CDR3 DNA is TGTGCCAGCAGTCCAACTAGCGTTAGACCCTACAATGAGCAGTTCTTC. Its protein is CASSPTSVRPYNEQFF.

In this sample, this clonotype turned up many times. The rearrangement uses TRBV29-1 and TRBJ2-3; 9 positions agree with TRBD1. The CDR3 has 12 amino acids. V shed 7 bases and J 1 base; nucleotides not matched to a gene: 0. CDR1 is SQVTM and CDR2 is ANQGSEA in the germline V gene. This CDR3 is CSGDRGTDTQYF. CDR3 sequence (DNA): TGCAGCGGGGACAGGGGCACAGATACGCAGTATTTT.

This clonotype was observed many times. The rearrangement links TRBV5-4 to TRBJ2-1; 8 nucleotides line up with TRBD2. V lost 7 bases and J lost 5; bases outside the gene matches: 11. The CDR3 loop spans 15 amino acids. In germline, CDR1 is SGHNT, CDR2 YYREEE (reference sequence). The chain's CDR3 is CASGLKRERNNEQFF. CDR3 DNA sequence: TGTGCCAGCGGCCTGAAGCGGGAGCGAAACAATGAGCAGTTCTTC.

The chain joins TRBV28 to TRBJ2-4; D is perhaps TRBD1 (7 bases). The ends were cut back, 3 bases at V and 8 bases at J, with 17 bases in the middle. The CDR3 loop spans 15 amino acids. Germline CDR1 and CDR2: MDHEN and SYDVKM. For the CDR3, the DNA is TGTGCCAGCAGTTTGTCCGGTCCAGGGGGGCACATTCAGTACTTC. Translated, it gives CASSLSGPGGHIQYF. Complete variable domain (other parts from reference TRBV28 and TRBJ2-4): DVKVTQSSRYLVKRTGEKVFLECVQDMDHENMFWYRQDPGLGLRLIYFSYDVKMKEKGDIPEGYSVSREKKERFSLILESASTNQTSMYLCASSLSGPGGHIQYFGAGTRLSVL.

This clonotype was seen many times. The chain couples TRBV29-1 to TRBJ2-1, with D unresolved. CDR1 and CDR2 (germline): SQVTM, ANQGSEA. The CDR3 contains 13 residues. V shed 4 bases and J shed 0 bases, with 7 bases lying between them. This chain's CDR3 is CSVGGGSYNEQFF. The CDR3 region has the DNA TGCAGCGTTGGGGGTGGCTCCTACAATGAGCAGTTCTTC.

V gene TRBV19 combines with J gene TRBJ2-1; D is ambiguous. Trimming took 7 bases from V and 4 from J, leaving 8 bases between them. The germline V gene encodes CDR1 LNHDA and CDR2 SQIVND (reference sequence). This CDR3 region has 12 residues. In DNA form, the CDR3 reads TGTGCCAGTATCTCTACTTACAATGAGCAGTTCTTC. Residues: CASISTYNEQFF.

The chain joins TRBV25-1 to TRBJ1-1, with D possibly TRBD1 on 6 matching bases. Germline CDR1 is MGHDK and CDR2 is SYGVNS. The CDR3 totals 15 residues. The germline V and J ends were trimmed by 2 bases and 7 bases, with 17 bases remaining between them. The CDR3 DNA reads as TGTGCCAGCAGTGAACTTTGGGACACCCATCTTGAAGCTTTCTTT. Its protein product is CASSELWDTHLEAFF.

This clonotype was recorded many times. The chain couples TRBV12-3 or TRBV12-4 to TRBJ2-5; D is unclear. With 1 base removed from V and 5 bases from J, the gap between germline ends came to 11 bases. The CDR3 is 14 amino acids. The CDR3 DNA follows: TGTGCCAGCAGTTTAGGGGGATTGTTGGAGACCCAGTACTTC. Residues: CASSLGGLLETQYF.

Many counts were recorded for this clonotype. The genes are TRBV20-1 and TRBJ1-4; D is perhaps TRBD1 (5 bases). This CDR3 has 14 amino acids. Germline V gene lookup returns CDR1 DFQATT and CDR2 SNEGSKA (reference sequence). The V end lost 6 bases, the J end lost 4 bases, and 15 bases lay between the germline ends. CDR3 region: CSATRDGINEKLFF. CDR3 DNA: TGCAGTGCGACCCGGGACGGAATTAATGAAAAACTGTTTTTT.